This is a list of T cell receptor beta chains from one sample in a study of tumor-infiltrating lymphocytes in glioblastoma multiforme. One entry per CDR3 protein, called by TCRdb with MiXCR from the multiplex PCR reads. The sample contains 10,000 to 15,000 distinct CDR3 sequences, around 60% of which appear only once. Sequencing was carried out using brain tumor tissue. The source of these receptors is a male donor with glioblastoma. CDR3s include the opening cysteine and the closing phenylalanine or tryptophan. D genes are given only for firm matches. Clone size appears in some rows only: once, few, many, or a class for an expanded clone.

DNA	CDR3	J	size	V	length	D
TGTGCCAGCGGCGAGCAGTACTTC	CASGEQYF	TRBJ2-7	few	TRBV6-1	8	.
TGTGCCAGCAGCTGGGGACAGGTCGAGCAGTACTTC	CASSWGQVEQYF	TRBJ2-7	.	TRBV11-2	12	TRBD1
TGCAGTCGAAGCGGGATCGCAGATACGCAGTATTTT	CSRSGIADTQYF	TRBJ2-3	.	TRBV20-1	12	TRBD2
TGTGCCAGCAGTTATCGACAGGATACATCGGATGCGCAGTATTTT	CASSYRQDTSDAQYF	TRBJ2-3	.	TRBV6-6	15	.
TGTGCCAGCAGTTACGTTAATTCCGAGCAGTACTTC	CASSYVNSEQYF	TRBJ2-7	.	TRBV6-5	12	.
TGTGCCAGCAGCCAACAGGGGAGAACGAACACCGGGGAGCTGTTTTTT	CASSQQGRTNTGELFF	TRBJ2-2	.	TRBV4-2	16	.
TGTGCCAGCAGTTACTCTGGGGTCGACATTCAGTACTTC	CASSYSGVDIQYF	TRBJ2-4	.	TRBV6-2/TRBV6-3	13	.
TGTGCCAACAGCTTGGTGCGGGAGCAGTTCTTC	CANSLVREQFF	TRBJ2-1	.	TRBV11-2	11	.
TGCAGCGTTGAAGACGTACACGGGGAGCTGTCTTTT	CSVEDVHGELSF	TRBJ2-2	many	TRBV29-1	12	.
TGTGCCAGCAGCCGTATCGGGACTCCACGGGATACGCTGTATTTT	CASSRIGTPRDTLYF	TRBJ2-3	.	TRBV12-3/TRBV12-4	15	.
TGTGCCAGCAGCGCAAGACAGGGAGCTGGGGCCAACGTCCTGTCTTTC	CASSARQGAGANVLSF	TRBJ2-6	.	TRBV13	16	TRBD1
TGCAGTGCTAGGCGTCGACACCCTTTTCTGGGCTCACCTCTCCACTTT	CSARRRHPFLGSPLHF	TRBJ1-6	few	TRBV20-1	16	.
TGTGCCAGCCGTTACTCGTCTGGATCCTCCTACGAGCAGTACTTC	CASRYSSGSSYEQYF	TRBJ2-7	.	TRBV6-5	15	.
TGTGCCAGCAGCTCCACACAGGGGACGGTGCAGTACTTC	CASSSTQGTVQYF	TRBJ2-7	.	TRBV11-2	13	TRBD1
TGTGCCAGCAGCCTCAGGGTCCGGGAGCAGTACTTC	CASSLRVREQYF	TRBJ2-7	medium-sized	TRBV5-5	12	.
TGCAGTGCCGGATACGGGGTTATCGATGAGCAGTTCTTC	CSAGYGVIDEQFF	TRBJ2-1	.	TRBV20-1	13	.
TGTGCCAGCAGTTTTCTTAGCGGGGCAGATACGCAGTATTTT	CASSFLSGADTQYF	TRBJ2-3	.	TRBV28	14	TRBD2
TGCAGCGTTGAACACAGGGATCCTTATGGCTACACCTTC	CSVEHRDPYGYTF	TRBJ1-2	medium-sized	TRBV29-1	13	.
TGCGCCATCAGTGTACAGGGGGGGCAGCCCCAGCATTTT	CAISVQGGQPQHF	TRBJ1-5	.	TRBV10-3	13	TRBD1
TGTGCCAGCAGTCGTTTAAGGGGGCGAACCGGGGAGCTGTTTTTT	CASSRLRGRTGELFF	TRBJ2-2	many	TRBV7-2	15	TRBD1
TGCAGTGCTAGAGGGAGAGCGGGCCTTGGGAGTGAGCAGTTCTTC	CSARGRAGLGSEQFF	TRBJ2-1	.	TRBV20-1	15	.
TGTGCCAGCAGCTTAGGCAGGTTTAGGGAGGTCCCATCGGACGACACTGAAGCTTTCTTT	CASSLGRFREVPSDDTEAFF	TRBJ1-1	.	TRBV7-9	20	.
TGTGCCAGCAGCTCCTCCCAGTTCTCCTACAATGAGCAGTTCTTC	CASSSSQFSYNEQFF	TRBJ2-1	.	TRBV11-2	15	.
TGTGCCAGCGGCCGGGACAGGATCCCCTCACCCCTCCACTTT	CASGRDRIPSPLHF	TRBJ1-6	many	TRBV28	14	TRBD1
TGTGCCATCCGAGAGGGTCCGGAGCAGTTCTTC	CAIREGPEQFF	TRBJ2-1	few	TRBV11-1	11	.
TGTGCCAGCAGCTCCAGACAGGGGGCCGTGTTTTTT	CASSSRQGAVFF	TRBJ1-4	few	TRBV11-2	12	TRBD1
TGTGCCAGCAACCAATGGGGGGGGGATGAGCAGTTCTTC	CASNQWGGDEQFF	TRBJ2-1	many	TRBV11-2	13	TRBD2
TGTGCCAGCAGTGAGTACGGGGGGATGGGCCCCCGGCACTTC	CASSEYGGMGPRHF	TRBJ2-7	.	TRBV6-1	14	TRBD2
TGTGCCATCAGTGTAGGCGGAAACTATGAGCAGTACTTC	CAISVGGNYEQYF	TRBJ2-7	.	TRBV10-3	13	.
TGCGGCAGCAGCCACAACATGAACACTGAAGCTTTCTTT	CGSSHNMNTEAFF	TRBJ1-1	.	TRBV4-1	13	.
TGTGCCAGCAGCCAAGGGACAGGGGGCGCGGAGACCCAGTACTTC	CASSQGTGGAETQYF	TRBJ2-5	.	TRBV4-2	15	TRBD1
TGTGCCAGCTCACCATCGCTAGCGACGAACACCGGGGAGCTGTTTTTT	CASSPSLATNTGELFF	TRBJ2-2	.	TRBV18	16	.
TGTGCCAGCAGCCAAGAAGGTGTTACCTTTTACGAGCAGTACTTC	CASSQEGVTFYEQYF	TRBJ2-7	.	TRBV14	15	.
TGTGCCAGCAGTGAAGGCCAGATACTACCGGGCGAGCAGTACTTC	CASSEGQILPGEQYF	TRBJ2-7	many	TRBV2	15	.
TGCAGTGTTGAGACAGGGCTTTCAGATGAGCAGTTCTTC	CSVETGLSDEQFF	TRBJ2-1	.	TRBV29-1	13	TRBD1
TGCGCCAGCAGCTTGATGACGACGGACACCGGGGATCTGTTTTTT	CASSLMTTDTGDLFF	TRBJ2-2	.	TRBV11-1	15	.
TGTACCAGCAGTTCAGGCGGGTCTAACTATGGCCACACCTTC	CTSSSGGSNYGHTF	TRBJ1-2	once	TRBV12-3/TRBV12-4	14	.
TGTGCCAGCAGCTCGGAGGGATTCACCACTGAAGCTTTCTTT	CASSSEGFTTEAFF	TRBJ1-1	many	TRBV5-5	14	.
TGCAGTGCTACCGGGGGCGGCACCGGGGAGCTGTTTTTT	CSATGGGTGELFF	TRBJ2-2	medium-sized	TRBV20-1	13	.
TGCAGTGCCAGAGTTGGCGGGGCAACAGATACGCAGTATTTT	CSARVGGATDTQYF	TRBJ2-3	.	TRBV20-1	14	.
TGTGCCAGCGGCTCGGACTATCGCACAGATACGCAGTATTTT	CASGSDYRTDTQYF	TRBJ2-3	.	TRBV11-2	14	.
TGTGCCAGCAGCTTGGGTGGACAGGCCAATCAGCCCCAGCATTTT	CASSLGGQANQPQHF	TRBJ1-5	.	TRBV5-4	15	TRBD1
TGTGCCAGCAGCCAAGCCCTTCGACTAGCGGGAAGGTACAATGAGCAGTTCTTC	CASSQALRLAGRYNEQFF	TRBJ2-1	medium-sized	TRBV4-2	18	TRBD2
TGTGCCGACGCCGGGACTAGCAAACACGAGCAGTACTTC	CADAGTSKHEQYF	TRBJ2-7	few	TRBV10-3	13	TRBD2
TGTGCCAGCAGTGTCCAAGTCACTGAAGCTTTCTTT	CASSVQVTEAFF	TRBJ1-1	few	TRBV2	12	.
TGTGCCAGCACCTTCGGGACTAGCGGGAGTAGTAAGCAGATCTTC	CASTFGTSGSSKQIF	TRBJ2-1	.	TRBV11-2	15	TRBD2
TGTGCCATCAGTGCGACAGGAATGGTGCCCCAGCATTTT	CAISATGMVPQHF	TRBJ1-5	.	TRBV12-3/TRBV12-4	13	.
TGTGCCAGCAACATAAGGAGACTAGCCGGTGAGCAGTTCTTC	CASNIRRLAGEQFF	TRBJ2-1	.	TRBV11-1	14	TRBD2
TGTACCATCAGTGAGGGGTATGTAGGGGGAAGGTTCTACGAGCAGTACTTC	CTISEGYVGGRFYEQYF	TRBJ2-7	.	TRBV10-3	17	.
TGCGCCAGCAGCTTGGCGGCAGATGGCTACACCTTC	CASSLAADGYTF	TRBJ1-2	.	TRBV5-1	12	.
TGTGCCAGCAGTGAAGCTAGCGGGAGCTCCTACGAGCAGTACTTC	CASSEASGSSYEQYF	TRBJ2-7	many	TRBV6-1	15	TRBD2
TGCAGCGTAGTACCCAGACAGTGCTTCTACGAGCAGTACTTT	CSVVPRQCFYEQYF	TRBJ2-7	.	TRBV29-1	14	.
TGTAGCGTTGCCGGGGACAGAGAATCATCCCTCAACTTT	CSVAGDRESSLNF	TRBJ1-6	.	TRBV29-1	13	TRBD1
TGCAGCGGACAGCACCAAGAGACCCAGTACTTC	CSGQHQETQYF	TRBJ2-5	.	TRBV20-1	11	.
TGTGCCAGCAGTGATCTAGCGGGAGGGCTAACCGGGGAGCTGTTTTTT	CASSDLAGGLTGELFF	TRBJ2-2	.	TRBV25-1	16	TRBD2
TGCGCCAGCAGCTTGTCGCTCGGACAGTCCAATTTGGCCTTC	CASSLSLGQSNLAF	TRBJ2-1	many	TRBV5-1	14	.
TGCGCCAGCAGTGAGCTAAGCACAGATATGCAGTATTTT	CASSELSTDMQYF	TRBJ2-3	.	TRBV10-1	13	.